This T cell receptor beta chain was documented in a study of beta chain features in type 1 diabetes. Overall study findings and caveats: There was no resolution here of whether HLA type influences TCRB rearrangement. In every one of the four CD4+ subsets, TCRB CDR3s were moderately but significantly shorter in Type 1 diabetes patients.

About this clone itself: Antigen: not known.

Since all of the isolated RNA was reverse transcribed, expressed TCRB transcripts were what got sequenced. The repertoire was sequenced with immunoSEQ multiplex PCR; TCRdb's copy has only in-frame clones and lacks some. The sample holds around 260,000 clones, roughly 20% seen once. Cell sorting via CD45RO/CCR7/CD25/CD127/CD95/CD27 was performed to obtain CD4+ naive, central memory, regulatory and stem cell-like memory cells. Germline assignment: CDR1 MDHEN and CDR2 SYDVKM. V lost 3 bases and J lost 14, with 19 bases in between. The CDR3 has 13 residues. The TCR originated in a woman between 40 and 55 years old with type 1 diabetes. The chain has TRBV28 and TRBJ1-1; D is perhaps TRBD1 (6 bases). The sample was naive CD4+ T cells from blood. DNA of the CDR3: TGTGCCAGCAGTTTGGTTACCGGGACAACGGACTTCTTT. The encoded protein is CASSLVTGTTDFF.